The next 30 T cell receptor beta chains were all read from a single sample in a study of blood T cell repertoires in COVID-19. Libraries were prepared by immunoSEQ multiplex PCR; TCRdb keeps only in-frame clonotypes and omits some of them. Of 90,000 to 120,000 clones listed, 65% to 90% are singletons. Source material: peripheral blood. These receptors were obtained from a man between 60 and 70 years old with acute or convalescent COVID-19.

The chain links TRBV11-2 to TRBJ1-5; the match to TRBD1 covers 7 bases. The CDR3 totals 13 residues. The V and J ends lost 5 bases and 4 bases, in that order; junction bases with no gene match: 2. Germline CDR1 SGHAT, CDR2 FQNNGV. The CDR3 loop is CASSRGQNQPQHF. Here the CDR3 DNA reads TGTGCCAGCAGCAGGGGACAGAATCAGCCCCAGCATTTT.

This chain uses TRBV20-1 with TRBJ1-2; a weak D match, TRBD1 (6 bases). Looked up from germline, CDR1 is DFQATT and CDR2 is SNEGSKA (reference sequence). Trimming cost V 3 bases and J 4 bases, with 6 bases left between them. The CDR3 extends over 11 amino acids. Here the CDR3 DNA reads TGCAGTGCTAGGGACAGCTATGGCTACACCTTC. Translating gives CSARDSYGYTF.

The chain has TRBV28 and TRBJ1-5; TRBD1 matches at 7 bases. The V gene's germline CDR1 is MDHEN and CDR2 SYDVKM. This CDR3 has 15 residues. V was clipped by 0 bases and J by 4 bases; unmatched bases: 3. In nucleotides, the CDR3 is TGTGCCAGCAGTTTATGGGCAGGGGGAAATCAGCCCCAGCATTTT. Amino acids: CASSLWAGGNQPQHF.

This clone was seen more than once but under ten times. This chain joins TRBV28 and TRBJ1-1, with D possibly TRBD1 on 5 matching bases. With 7 bases removed from V and 4 bases from J, the gap between germline ends came to 13 bases. This CDR3 is 13 amino acids long. Germline CDR1 and CDR2: MDHEN and SYDVKM. The CDR3 DNA reads as TGTGCCAGCATCCTCCCGGGGGGCACTGAAGCTTTCTTT. Residues: CASILPGGTEAFF.

V and J are TRBV6-5 and TRBJ2-7; 8 bases are a match to TRBD1. This CDR3 is built from 15 residues. Germline-derived CDR1 and CDR2 are MNHEY and SVGAGI. V dropped 0 bases and J dropped 7; count of bases not matched to a gene: 8. The CDR3 here is CASSYSATGAEEQYF. The CDR3 nucleotides read TGTGCCAGCAGTTACTCTGCGACAGGGGCGGAAGAGCAGTACTTC.

The chain links TRBV5-5 to TRBJ2-3, with TRBD2 identical over 11 bases. The CDR3 length is 16 residues. Germline values: CDR1 SGHKS, CDR2 YYEKEE (reference sequence). J lost 2 bases, V lost 3 bases, and 5 bases had no gene match. The CDR3 DNA sequence: TGTGCCAGCAGCTCCGGGACTAGCGGATTCACAGATACGCAGTATTTT. Its translation: CASSSGTSGFTDTQYF.

This clone was found once. The rearrangement links TRBV6-2 or TRBV6-3 to TRBJ2-5, with D possibly being TRBD1 (6 bases). There are 17 residues in the CDR3. Germline V gene sequence: CDR1 MNHEY, CDR2 SVGEGT. V was clipped by 0 bases and J by 1 base, with 15 bases between them. Here the CDR3 DNA reads TGTGCCAGCAGTTACTCAGACCCCAGGGGCGCCCAAGAGACCCAGTACTTC. This sequence encodes CASSYSDPRGAQETQYF.

The chain couples TRBV28 to TRBJ1-1; D is ambiguous. V lost 2 bases to trimming and J lost 3 bases, with 13 bases between them. Germline CDR1 reads MDHEN; CDR2 reads SYDVKM. The CDR3 sequence is 15 residues long. CDR3 in DNA: TGTGCCAGCAGTTTAGCCCGAGCGGGGTACACTGAAGCTTTCTTT. As protein: CASSLARAGYTEAFF.

The chain joins TRBV18 to TRBJ2-5; no clear D. The CDR3 contains 17 residues. Germline V lookup: CDR1 KGHSH, CDR2 LQKENI. Trimming took off 3 bases at V and 1 base at J, with 18 bases between the two ends. CDR3 DNA: TGTGCCAGCTCACCCACCGAATCGTTGCGTTCCCAAGAGACCCAGTACTTC. Translating gives CASSPTESLRSQETQYF.

V and J are TRBV11-2 and TRBJ1-1, with 9 nucleotides matching TRBD1. Per the germline V gene, CDR1 is SGHAT and CDR2 is FQNNGV. This CDR3 contains 15 residues. V shed 5 bases, J shed 6 bases, and the junction held 10 bases outside the gene matches. The CDR3 DNA reads as TGTGCCAGCAGCCCTCAACAGGGGGCAGTCGCTGAAGCTTTCTTT. As protein: CASSPQQGAVAEAFF.

CDR3: CASSLGTSGQGEQFF. The CDR3 DNA is TGTGCCAGCAGCTTAGGGACTAGCGGGCAGGGAGAGCAGTTCTTC. The V call is TRBV7-2, the J call TRBJ2-1, with 11 bases matching TRBD2. Germline trimming cut 1 base from V and 10 bases from J; bases unmatched to any gene: 6. Per the germline V gene, CDR1 is SGHTA and CDR2 is FQGNSA. The CDR3 length is 15 residues. Complete variable domain (other parts from reference TRBV7-2 and TRBJ2-1): GAGVSQSPSNKVTEKGKDVELRCDPISGHTALYWYRQSLGQGLEFLIYFQGNSAPDKSGLPSDRFSAERTGGSVSTLTIQRTQQEDSAVYLCASSLGTSGQGEQFFGPGTRLTVL.

The chain combines TRBV11-2 with TRBJ2-3; D may be TRBD1 (5 bases). The CDR3 has 12 residues. CDR1 and CDR2 from the germline V gene are SGHAT and FQNNGV. Trimming took off 1 base at V and 7 bases at J, with 6 bases between the two ends. Here the CDR3 DNA reads TGTGCCAGCAGCTTAGGGGGCAATACGCAGTATTTT. Translation gives CASSLGGNTQYF.

The rearrangement joins TRBV19 to TRBJ2-2; TRBD2 aligns across 14 bases. Germline trimming cut 1 base from V and 5 bases from J; bases unmatched to any gene: 6. Germline lookup yields CDR1 LNHDA and CDR2 SQIVND (reference sequence). The CDR3 runs to 18 residues. The CDR3 coding sequence is TGTGCCAGTAGTATAGGACTAGCGGGAGGGCAATTAACCGGGGAGCTGTTTTTT. The encoded protein is CASSIGLAGGQLTGELFF.

This clone was observed a handful of times. V usage is TRBV6-5 and J usage is TRBJ2-2, with 7 bases matching TRBD2. Germline assignment: CDR1 MNHEY and CDR2 SVGAGI. J lost 5 bases, V lost 2 bases, and 5 bases had no gene match. This CDR3 comprises 15 residues. CDR3 sequence: CASSYQSGTTGELFF. The CDR3 nucleotides read TGTGCCAGCAGTTACCAAAGCGGGACGACCGGGGAGCTGTTTTTT.

This chain connects TRBV5-1 to TRBJ2-1; D possibly corresponds to TRBD1 (6 bases). The germline V gene encodes CDR1 SGHRS and CDR2 YFSETQ. The germline V and J ends were trimmed by 3 bases and 4 bases, with 17 bases remaining between them. This CDR3 has 16 residues. The CDR3 DNA sequence: TGCGCCAGCAGCTCCCCATCGGCCAGGGGTTACAATGAGCAGTTCTTC. Residues: CASSSPSARGYNEQFF.

The V gene is TRBV12-5, the J gene TRBJ2-3, with TRBD2 matching 7 bases. The CDR3 covers 17 residues. Germline CDR1 LGHNT, CDR2 FRNRAP. Unmatched junction bases numbered 16, after V lost 6 bases and J lost 4 bases. CDR3 DNA: TGTGCTAGTGGACAAACCTTCACTAGCGTCCTCGCAGATACGCAGTATTTT. Its translation: CASGQTFTSVLADTQYF.

V usage is TRBV7-6 and J usage is TRBJ2-1, with 7 positions matching TRBD2. The V gene end was trimmed by 3 bases and the J gene end by 7 bases; junction bases not matched to a gene: 9. The germline CDR1 and CDR2 sequences are SGHVS and FNYEAQ. This CDR3 has 15 residues. CDR3 sequence: CASSFQSPGGNEQFF. The CDR3 DNA sequence: TGTGCCAGCAGCTTCCAATCTCCGGGAGGAAATGAGCAGTTCTTC.

The chain uses TRBV4-2 and TRBJ1-3, with D perhaps TRBD1 (5 bases). Deletions cut 2 bases from V and 8 bases from J, with 10 bases between. The CDR3 consists of 13 residues. The germline V gene has CDR1 LGHNA and CDR2 YNFKEQ. The DNA of the CDR3 is TGTGCCAGCAGCCAACAAGAAGGGGACACCATATATTTT. Its translation is CASSQQEGDTIYF.

This rearrangement joins TRBV30 to TRBJ1-6, with TRBD1 identical over 8 bases. The CDR3 spans 15 residues. Germline lookup yields CDR1 GTSNPN and CDR2 SVGIG (reference sequence). The V segment lost 2 bases and the J segment 7 bases; nucleotides outside the gene matches: 7. In nucleotides, the CDR3 is TGTGCCTGGAGTAGAGGACAGGGTGGAAATTCACCCCTCCACTTT. Encoded protein: CAWSRGQGGNSPLHF.

The rearrangement joins TRBV30 to TRBJ1-5; possibly TRBD1 for D (6 bases). The CDR3 runs to 14 residues. The germline V gene encodes CDR1 GTSNPN and CDR2 SVGIG (reference sequence). Trimming left V 0 bases short and J 5 bases short, with 11 bases between. CDR3 amino acids: CAWSVGQLYQPQHF. Here the CDR3 DNA reads TGTGCCTGGAGTGTAGGACAGTTATATCAGCCCCAGCATTTT.

The table lists this clone with a few counts. The J gene is TRBJ1-6, the V gene TRBV4-1, with TRBD1 matching 9 bases. This CDR3 comprises 19 residues. CDR1 and CDR2 (germline): MGHRA, YSYEKL. Losses at the gene ends were 2 bases for V and 0 bases for J; bases not matched to a gene: 8. As DNA, the CDR3 is TGCGCCAGCAGCCAAACCCCGGGACAGGGAAGCTCCTATAATTCACCCCTCCACTTT. Its translation is CASSQTPGQGSSYNSPLHF.

V is TRBV30 and J is TRBJ1-1; D remains ambiguous. This CDR3 comprises 13 residues. V gave up 7 bases and J gave up 1 base, with 13 bases separating them. Germline V gives CDR1 GTSNPN, CDR2 SVGIG (reference sequence). Written as DNA, the CDR3 is TGTGCCTATGGTGTGGGCAGGAACACTGAAGCTTTCTTT. Protein: CAYGVGRNTEAFF. The full variable domain, completed using reference TRBV30 and TRBJ1-1, is SQTIHQWPATLVQPVGSPLSLECTVEGTSNPNLYWYRQAAGRGLQLLFYSVGIGQISSEVPQNLSASRPQDRQFILSSKKLLLSDSGFYLCAYGVGRNTEAFFGQGTRLTVV.

This clone was observed a few times. V usage is TRBV11-3 and J usage is TRBJ2-3, with unresolved D. The CDR3 contains 14 residues. CDR1 and CDR2 from the germline V gene are SGHNT and YENEEA. V lost 5 bases, J lost 0 bases, and 9 bases lay in between. In DNA, the CDR3 is TGTGCCAGCAGCAAACAGCCTAGCACAGATACGCAGTATTTT. This codes for CASSKQPSTDTQYF.

The chain uses TRBV28 and TRBJ1-1; D perhaps matches TRBD1 (5 bases). This CDR3 has 13 amino acids. With 4 bases removed from V and 1 base from J, the gap between germline ends came to 7 bases. The germline V gene has CDR1 MDHEN and CDR2 SYDVKM. The CDR3 sequence: CASSSTENTEAFF. The CDR3 DNA reads as TGTGCCAGCAGTTCGACAGAGAACACTGAAGCTTTCTTT.

This clone was seen only a few times. This rearrangement joins TRBV9 to TRBJ2-7; TRBD1 matches 7 bases. CDR1 is SGDLS, CDR2 YYNGEE, per germline. V shed 3 bases, J shed 6 bases, and the junction held 9 bases outside the gene matches. The CDR3 has 14 amino acids. This CDR3 is CASSADPGQPEQYF. The CDR3 DNA sequence: TGTGCCAGCAGCGCGGACCCGGGACAGCCCGAGCAGTACTTC. Together with reference TRBV9 and TRBJ2-7, the CDR3 gives the full variable domain: DSGVTQTPKHLITATGQRVTLRCSPRSGDLSVYWYQQSLDQGLQFLIQYYNGEERAKGNILERFSAQQFPDLHSELNLSSLELGDSALYFCASSADPGQPEQYFGPGTRLTVT.

This chain connects TRBV7-2 to TRBJ2-5; TRBD2 matches at 10 bases. CDR3 length: 17 amino acids. After removal of 3 bases from V and 5 bases from J, the junction contained 12 bases not matched to a gene. CDR1 is SGHTA and CDR2 is FQGNSA in the germline V gene. CDR3: CASSLGASGSMRETQYF. DNA for the CDR3: TGTGCCAGCAGCTTGGGGGCTAGCGGGAGTATGAGGGAGACCCAGTACTTC. Full variable domain (outside the CDR3, taken from reference TRBV7-2 and TRBJ2-5): GAGVSQSPSNKVTEKGKDVELRCDPISGHTALYWYRQSLGQGLEFLIYFQGNSAPDKSGLPSDRFSAERTGGSVSTLTIQRTQQEDSAVYLCASSLGASGSMRETQYFGPGTRLLVL.

This clone has only a few counts. V is TRBV9 and J is TRBJ1-5; D is unclear. CDR3 length equals 15 residues. The germline V gene has CDR1 SGDLS and CDR2 YYNGEE. The V gene lost 4 bases and the J gene lost 3 bases, with 14 bases spanning the gap. This chain's CDR3 is CASSPREGINQPQHF. For the CDR3, the DNA is TGTGCCAGCAGCCCCCGAGAGGGCATCAATCAGCCCCAGCATTTT.

The V call is TRBV14, the J call TRBJ1-1; D unresolved. V gave up 4 bases and J gave up 5 bases, with 14 bases separating them. CDR3 length: 14 residues. Germline V gene lookup returns CDR1 SGHDN and CDR2 FVKESK. CDR3 coding DNA: TGTGCCAGCAGCCTTCTCACGACGGGGACTGAAGCTTTCTTT. Translating it yields CASSLLTTGTEAFF.

V and J are TRBV28 and TRBJ2-7; D unclear. CDR3 size: 13 residues. Germline CDR1 reads MDHEN; CDR2 reads SYDVKM. V was shortened by 5 bases and J by 0 bases, with 8 bases between the two germline ends. The CDR3 DNA reads as TGTGCCAGCAGTAAGACTTACTCCTACGAGCAGTACTTC. It yields the protein CASSKTYSYEQYF.

The rearrangement links TRBV9 to TRBJ1-1; D perhaps matches TRBD1 (5 bases). Germline V lookup: CDR1 SGDLS, CDR2 YYNGEE. The CDR3 runs 16 residues. Trimming removed 0 bases from V and 0 bases from J, with 12 bases in between. The CDR3 DNA reads TGTGCCAGCAGCGTAGGGGTTCAGGGCATGAACACTGAAGCTTTCTTT. This sequence encodes CASSVGVQGMNTEAFF.